A selection of T cell receptor beta chains follows, all from one sample in a study of response to subunit inactivated influenza vaccine. TCRdb reprocessed the RT-PCR reads with MiXCR, giving one entry per CDR3 protein. This sample has about 540,000 distinct CDR3 sequences, with under 25% found just once. The same sample was also studied in work on T cells expressing NK-cell markers.

The sample was CD4+ T cells sorted from PBMCs, taken 12 days after vaccination. These receptors were collected from a man aged 50-60 years who received an inactivated influenza vaccine. Both conserved end residues are part of each CDR3. The D gene is left open where the match is weak. Clone size is stated in some rows and not others, as once, few, many or a class when expanded.

j_call cdr3_length d_call v_call clone_size cdr3_aa cdr3_nt
TRBJ2-2 16 TRBD2 TRBV6-1 NA CAQSRSSGGAKGELFF TGTGCCCAAAGCAGGTCTAGCGGGGGGGCCAAAGGGGAGCTGTTTTTT
TRBJ1-5 13 TRBD1 TRBV6-2/TRBV6-3 NA CASSTQGDQPQHF TGTGCCAGCAGTACCCAGGGGGATCAGCCCCAGCATTTT
TRBJ2-2 14 NA TRBV14 NA CASSQERNVGELFF TGTGCCAGCAGCCAAGAGCGTAACGTCGGGGAGCTGTTTTTT
TRBJ2-1 18 NA TRBV6-1 NA CASSRTPGLGISYNEQFF TGTGCCAGCAGTCGGACGCCGGGACTTGGAATAAGCTACAATGAGCAGTTCTTC
TRBJ2-1 15 NA TRBV20-1 few CSALPVGGTYNEQFF TGCAGTGCTCTACCCGTAGGGGGGACCTACAATGAGCAGTTCTTC
TRBJ2-5 15 NA TRBV19 NA CASSVQVAEKGNQYF TGTGCCAGTAGTGTACAGGTCGCTGAAAAAGGAAACCAGTACTTC
TRBJ2-1 14 NA TRBV5-1 few CASSWTGRGNEQFF TGCGCCAGCAGCTGGACAGGACGGGGGAATGAGCAGTTCTTC
TRBJ2-3 14 TRBD1 TRBV7-2 many CASSLDRYTDTQYF TGTGCCAGCAGCCTGGACAGGTACACAGATACGCAGTATTTT
TRBJ1-5 15 TRBD1 TRBV5-5 many CASSWGQGAGQPQHF TGTGCCAGCAGCTGGGGACAGGGGGCTGGTCAGCCCCAGCATTTT
TRBJ2-3 15 TRBD2 TRBV6-2/TRBV6-3 NA CASTLAGGPADTQYF TGTGCCAGCACTTTAGCGGGAGGGCCCGCAGATACGCAGTATTTT
TRBJ2-2 15 NA TRBV7-2 NA CASSPQGWGSGELFF TGTGCCAGCAGCCCACAAGGATGGGGGTCCGGGGAGCTGTTTTTT
TRBJ2-3 15 NA TRBV13 NA CASSFKSGSTDTQYF TGTGCCAGCAGCTTTAAAAGTGGGAGCACAGATACGCAGTATTTT
TRBJ1-1 14 NA TRBV29-1 NA CSALHPLGVTEAFF TGCAGCGCACTCCATCCCCTCGGGGTCACTGAAGCTTTCTTT
TRBJ1-1 16 NA TRBV5-1 NA CASSSGVGQANTEAFF TGCGCCAGCAGCTCCGGGGTCGGGCAGGCGAACACTGAAGCTTTCTTT
TRBJ1-1 12 TRBD1 TRBV6-2/TRBV6-3 few CATRAGGPGAFF TGTGCCACCCGAGCAGGGGGCCCGGGAGCTTTCTTT
TRBJ1-3 15 NA TRBV18 NA CASSMAILSGNTIYF TGTGCCAGCTCAATGGCAATCCTCTCTGGAAACACCATATATTTT
TRBJ2-1 16 TRBD2 TRBV7-9 NA CASSGTPSGDYNEQFF TGTGCCAGCAGCGGCACCCCTAGCGGTGACTACAATGAGCAGTTCTTC
TRBJ2-3 14 NA TRBV29-1 few CSVGGDGGTATQYF TGCAGCGTGGGGGGGGACGGAGGGACAGCTACGCAGTATTTT
TRBJ1-6 15 TRBD1 TRBV28 few CASSDRGGGNSPLHF TGTGCCAGCAGCGACAGGGGTGGGGGGAATTCACCCCTCCACTTT
TRBJ2-3 13 NA TRBV11-2 NA CASSWMNTDTQYF TGTGCCAGCAGCTGGATGAACACAGATACGCAGTATTTT
TRBJ2-2 14 NA TRBV28 NA CASTSLGSVRELFF TGTGCCAGCACCTCTTTGGGGAGCGTGAGGGAGCTGTTTTTT
TRBJ2-1 16 NA TRBV6-2/TRBV6-3 few CASSNRVRLTNNEQFF TGTGCCAGCAGTAATCGGGTGCGACTCACCAACAATGAGCAGTTCTTC
TRBJ1-2 15 NA TRBV28 few CANPGHRRELDGYTF TGTGCCAATCCGGGACATAGGCGTGAGTTGGATGGCTACACCTTC
TRBJ2-7 13 NA TRBV5-1 few CASSKLQGREQYF TGCGCCAGCAGCAAATTACAGGGTCGAGAGCAGTACTTC
TRBJ2-5 16 NA TRBV12-3/TRBV12-4 few CASSPRQAATGVTQYF TGTGCCAGCTCTCCGCGGCAGGCAGCCACTGGTGTGACCCAGTACTTC
TRBJ2-1 15 NA TRBV11-2 NA CASSLIRQRNNEQFF TGTGCCAGCAGCTTAATCAGACAGAGAAACAATGAGCAGTTCTTC
TRBJ1-5 16 NA TRBV10-3 few CAIGAGAGMLNQPQHF TGTGCCATTGGGGCAGGTGCGGGGATGCTGAATCAGCCCCAGCATTTT
TRBJ2-1 14 NA TRBV20-1 many CSAGGGAGHHEQFF TGCAGTGCTGGTGGCGGGGCGGGACACCATGAGCAGTTCTTC
TRBJ2-2 16 NA TRBV28 few CASSSSPGRGTGELFF TGTGCCAGCAGTTCAAGTCCAGGGAGAGGAACCGGGGAGCTGTTTTTT
TRBJ1-1 15 NA TRBV18 many CASSPQGWEDTEAFF TGTGCCAGCTCACCGCAGGGGTGGGAGGACACTGAAGCTTTCTTT
TRBJ2-7 15 TRBD1 TRBV5-6 NA CASSPMGQGAYEQYF TGTGCCAGCAGCCCGATGGGACAGGGGGCCTACGAGCAGTACTTC
TRBJ1-4 14 NA TRBV12-3/TRBV12-4 NA CASSLGVANEKLFF TGTGCCAGCAGTTTAGGGGTTGCTAATGAAAAACTGTTTTTT
TRBJ2-1 15 NA TRBV20-1 NA CSASSDPARQPEQFF TGCAGTGCTAGCTCCGACCCAGCCCGGCAACCTGAGCAGTTCTTC
TRBJ2-7 13 NA TRBV6-6 NA CASSYVVSYEQYF TGTGCCAGCAGTTACGTAGTTTCCTACGAGCAGTACTTC
TRBJ2-1 20 TRBD2 TRBV24-1 few CATSDLPRWTRLAGLNEQFF TGTGCCACCAGTGATTTACCCCGTTGGACACGACTAGCGGGGTTAAATGAGCAGTTCTTC
TRBJ1-4 15 NA TRBV6-5 NA CASSYSRGANEKLFF TGTGCCAGCAGTTACTCGAGGGGGGCGAACGAAAAACTGTTTTTT
TRBJ1-2 14 NA TRBV5-1 many CASSLEGHKASYTF TGCGCCAGCAGCCTCGAGGGACATAAGGCTTCCTACACCTTC
TRBJ2-2 14 TRBD1 TRBV19 NA CASTRGLNTAELFF TGTGCCAGTACTAGGGGGCTCAACACCGCGGAGCTGTTTTTT
TRBJ1-4 16 TRBD1 TRBV25-1 few CASSQERGPVREKLFF TGTGCCAGCAGTCAGGAAAGGGGGCCAGTGCGTGAAAAACTGTTTTTT
TRBJ2-1 13 NA TRBV24-1 NA CATSALASHEQFF TGTGCCACCAGTGCGCTAGCTTCCCATGAGCAGTTCTTC
TRBJ1-1 14 NA TRBV6-1 few CASHILGTNTEAFF TGTGCCAGCCATATCCTAGGAACGAACACTGAAGCTTTCTTT
TRBJ2-1 14 NA TRBV4-1 few CASSQVGSGTEQFF TGCGCCAGCAGCCAAGTTGGGAGTGGGACCGAGCAGTTCTTC
TRBJ2-5 15 NA TRBV20-1 NA CSARAWVGSGETQYF TGCAGTGCTAGAGCCTGGGTGGGGTCAGGGGAGACCCAGTACTTC
TRBJ1-1 11 NA TRBV28 NA CASSWGRGAFF TGTGCCAGCAGTTGGGGACGAGGCGCTTTCTTT
TRBJ2-1 15 NA TRBV18 few CASSPGGTVYNEQFF TGTGCCAGCTCACCCGGAGGGACAGTCTACAATGAGCAGTTCTTC
TRBJ2-1 15 NA TRBV12-3/TRBV12-4 NA CASSPLLGPYNEQFF TGTGCCAGCAGTCCGTTATTAGGCCCCTACAATGAGCAGTTCTTC
TRBJ2-3 15 TRBD1 TRBV28 NA CASSPQGAATDTQYF TGTGCCAGCAGTCCACAGGGGGCGGCCACAGATACGCAGTATTTT
TRBJ1-4 14 NA TRBV6-2/TRBV6-3 NA CASSRDIFGFELFF TGTGCCAGCAGTCGGGACATTTTCGGTTTTGAACTGTTTTTT
TRBJ2-7 13 TRBD1 TRBV2 NA CASSGAGGKKQYF TGTGCCAGCAGTGGGGCAGGGGGCAAAAAGCAGTACTTC
TRBJ1-5 17 NA TRBV7-2 NA CASARTGHSYSNQPQHF TGTGCCAGCGCGCGAACAGGGCATTCATATAGCAATCAGCCCCAGCATTTT
TRBJ1-5 14 TRBD1 TRBV12-3/TRBV12-4 once CASRRDRGRQPHHF TGTGCCAGCAGAAGGGACAGGGGACGTCAGCCCCACCATTTT
TRBJ2-7 15 NA TRBV12-3/TRBV12-4 NA CASSLRGGSHPEQYF TGTGCCAGCAGTTTACGGGGAGGTAGTCATCCCGAGCAGTACTTC